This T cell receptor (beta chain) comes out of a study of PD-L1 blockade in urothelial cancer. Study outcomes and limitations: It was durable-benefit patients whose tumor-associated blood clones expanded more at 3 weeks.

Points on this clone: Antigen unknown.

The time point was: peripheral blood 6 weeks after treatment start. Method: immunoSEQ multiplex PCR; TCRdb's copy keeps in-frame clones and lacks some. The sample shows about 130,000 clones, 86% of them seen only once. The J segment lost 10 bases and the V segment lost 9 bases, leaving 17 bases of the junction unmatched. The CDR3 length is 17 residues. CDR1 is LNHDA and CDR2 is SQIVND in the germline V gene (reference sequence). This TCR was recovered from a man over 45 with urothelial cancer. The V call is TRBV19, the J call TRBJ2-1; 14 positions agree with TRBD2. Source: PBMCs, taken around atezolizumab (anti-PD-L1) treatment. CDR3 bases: TGTGCCAGCACGGACAGCGGGACTAGCGGGAGACCGGGCGAGCAGTTCTTC. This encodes CASTDSGTSGRPGEQFF.